Following are 26 T cell receptor beta chains from one sample sequenced in a study of T cell responses to AZD1222 COVID-19 vaccine. Clones were sequenced by immunoSEQ multiplex PCR, and TCRdb holds only the in-frame ones, with some missing. The repertoire consists of about 59,000 clones, with 84% occurring once and the leading ten covering 15% to 25%. The sequences come from peripheral blood, collected on day 0 of AZD1222 vaccination. The receptors were sampled from an adult in good health.

This sequence joins TRBV2 and TRBJ1-1; D unclear. This CDR3 has 13 amino acids. CDR1 is SNHLY and CDR2 is FYNNEI in the germline V gene. Between the trimmed V and J ends, which lost 10 bases and 0 bases, there was a span of 12 bases. DNA for the CDR3: TGTGCCACCAAAGATTCGGTGAACACTGAAGCTTTCTTT. Translation gives CATKDSVNTEAFF.

The CDR3 region is CASSPDRYSYNEQFF. CDR3 DNA sequence: TGTGCCAGTAGTCCCGATAGATACTCCTACAATGAGCAGTTCTTC. The rearrangement links TRBV19 to TRBJ2-1, with no clear D. Germline values: CDR1 LNHDA, CDR2 SQIVND (reference sequence). Trimming took off 5 bases at V and 0 bases at J, with 11 bases between the two ends. The CDR3 length is 15 residues.

The sample holds a few counts of this clone. The genes are TRBV20-1 and TRBJ2-1; D is unclear. V was clipped by 3 bases and J by 3 bases, with 9 bases between them. CDR1 is DFQATT and CDR2 is SNEGSKA in the germline V gene (reference sequence). There are 13 residues in the CDR3. The CDR3 DNA sequence: TGCAGTGCTAGTGGGCGATTCTACAATGAGCAGTTCTTC. Residues: CSASGRFYNEQFF.

The chain combines TRBV5-1 with TRBJ1-4, with a tentative D call TRBD1 (5 bases). CDR3 length equals 13 residues. With 6 bases removed from V and 4 bases from J, the gap between germline ends came to 10 bases. The germline gives CDR1 SGHRS, CDR2 YFSETQ. The CDR3 DNA sequence: TGCGCCAGCACGGAAGGGGATAATGAAAAACTGTTTTTT. Protein product: CASTEGDNEKLFF.

This chain joins TRBV30 and TRBJ1-6; D uncertain. V lost 2 bases and J 9 bases, leaving 8 bases between the germline ends. This CDR3 comprises 12 residues. The germline V gene has CDR1 GTSNPN and CDR2 SVGIG (reference sequence). CDR3 coding DNA: TGTGCCTGGAGTCGGACGAGTTCACCCCTCCACTTT. The encoded protein is CAWSRTSSPLHF.

The V gene is TRBV6-1, the J gene TRBJ2-7, with TRBD1 matching 10 bases. The germline V gene encodes CDR1 MNHNS and CDR2 SASEGT. This CDR3 region has 16 residues. V shed 3 bases and J 2 bases; nucleotides not matched to a gene: 7. CDR3 in amino acids: CASSENPGTGAYEQYF. The CDR3 region has the DNA TGTGCCAGCAGTGAGAATCCCGGGACAGGGGCCTACGAGCAGTACTTC.

The chain has TRBV24-1 and TRBJ1-1; possible D gene TRBD1, 6 bases. Trimming cost V 7 bases and J 4 bases, with 12 bases left between them. CDR3 size: 13 residues. Germline CDR1 KGHDR, CDR2 SFDVKD. CDR3 in amino acids: CATSWGQGTEAFF. DNA of the CDR3: TGTGCCACCAGCTGGGGGCAGGGCACTGAAGCTTTCTTT.

This chain links TRBV3-1 (or the pseudogene TRBV3-2) with TRBJ2-1; the D gene is possibly TRBD2 (5 bases). Germline V lookup: CDR1 LGHDT, CDR2 YNNKEL (reference sequence). CDR3 length equals 14 residues. Trimming pared 0 bases from V and 9 bases from J, leaving 12 bases between. The CDR3 DNA reads TGTGCCAGCAGCCAAGAACCTAGCTATGTTGAGCAGTTCTTC. Translated, it gives CASSQEPSYVEQFF.

The chain employs TRBV20-1 and TRBJ2-6, with D maybe TRBD1 (6 bases). The germline V gene encodes CDR1 DFQATT and CDR2 SNEGSKA (reference sequence). The CDR3 loop spans 17 amino acids. The V end was cut by 3 bases, the J end by 0 bases, with 15 bases between. As DNA, the CDR3 is TGCAGTGCTAGTCTGGGACATATGCTCTCTGGGGCCAACGTCCTGACTTTC. It specifies CSASLGHMLSGANVLTF.

This chain joins TRBV7-9 and TRBJ2-2, with TRBD2 matching 8 bases. Germline lookup yields CDR1 SEHNR and CDR2 FQNEAQ (reference sequence). The V and J ends lost 3 bases and 5 bases, in that order; junction bases with no gene match: 8. CDR3 length: 16 residues. CDR3 sequence: CASSFHSGGPTGELFF. The CDR3 region has the DNA TGTGCCAGCAGCTTTCATTCGGGAGGGCCGACCGGGGAGCTGTTTTTT.

This clone was counted a few times. V gene TRBV6-1 combines with J gene TRBJ1-2, with TRBD1 matching 9 bases. There are 14 residues in the CDR3. The germline CDR1 and CDR2 sequences are MNHNS and SASEGT. Trimming at V came to 2 bases and at J to 4 bases, leaving 2 bases not matched to a gene. The CDR3 region is CASSEKDRGYGYTF. For the CDR3, the DNA is TGTGCCAGCAGTGAAAAGGACAGGGGCTATGGCTACACCTTC.

CDR3 DNA sequence: TGTGCCAGCAGTTCGACAGCTAACTATGGCTACACCTTC. Its translation: CASSSTANYGYTF. The chain employs TRBV28 and TRBJ1-2, with a tentative D call TRBD1 (5 bases). The CDR3 totals 13 residues. CDR1 is MDHEN and CDR2 is SYDVKM in the germline V gene. Deletions cut 4 bases from V and 0 bases from J, with 6 bases between.

Here the CDR3 DNA reads TGCGCCAGCAGCTCTATGACAGGGATGAACACTGAAGCTTTCTTT. This codes for CASSSMTGMNTEAFF. This rearrangement joins TRBV5-1 to TRBJ1-1, with TRBD1 identical over 7 bases. From germline, CDR1 is SGHRS and CDR2 YFSETQ. Trimming took 3 bases from V and 0 from J; bases not matched to a gene: 5. The CDR3 length is 15 residues. Full variable domain (outside the CDR3, taken from reference TRBV5-1 and TRBJ1-1): KAGVTQTPRYLIKTRGQQVTLSCSPISGHRSVSWYQQTPGQGLQFLFEYFSETQRNKGNFPGRFSGRQFSNSRSEMNVSTLELGDSALYLCASSSMTGMNTEAFFGQGTRLTVV.

V is TRBV7-2 and J is TRBJ1-3; 7 positions agree with TRBD1. The germline V gene encodes CDR1 SGHTA and CDR2 FQGNSA. The ends lost 10 bases at V and 8 bases at J; junction bases unmatched: 11. The CDR3 runs to 13 residues. CDR3 protein: CATGDSTKDTIYF. The CDR3, as DNA: TGTGCCACTGGGGACAGTACCAAGGACACCATATATTTT.

V usage is TRBV15 and J usage is TRBJ2-1; D possibly corresponds to TRBD2 (6 bases). This CDR3 comprises 15 residues. With 3 bases removed from V and 5 bases from J, the gap between germline ends came to 14 bases. The germline CDR1 and CDR2 sequences are LNHNV and YYDKDF (reference sequence). The CDR3 spells CATSRHPGLHNEQFF. DNA of the CDR3: TGTGCCACCAGCAGGCATCCGGGACTCCACAATGAGCAGTTCTTC.

This chain joins TRBV19 and TRBJ1-1; D might be TRBD1 (5 bases). The V gene's germline CDR1 is LNHDA and CDR2 SQIVND (reference sequence). The germline V and J ends were trimmed by 8 bases and 2 bases, with 15 bases remaining between them. The CDR3 totals 14 residues. The DNA for the CDR3 is TGTGCCAGTGGGCGTAGGGGCGGAAACACTGAAGCTTTCTTT. As protein: CASGRRGGNTEAFF.

The gene calls are TRBV28 and TRBJ2-1; TRBD2 matches 9 bases. CDR1 is MDHEN, CDR2 SYDVKM, per germline. The junction had 7 bases not matched to a gene; V was cut back by 7 bases and J by 0 bases. The CDR3 is 16 amino acids. CDR3 coding DNA: TGTGCCAGCATGGCGGGAGGGCCGCCCTCCTACAATGAGCAGTTCTTC. As protein: CASMAGGPPSYNEQFF.

The rearrangement links TRBV19 to TRBJ1-2, with 8 bases aligning to TRBD1. Germline V CDR1 and CDR2: LNHDA, SQIVND (reference sequence). Unmatched junction bases numbered 9, after V lost 7 bases and J lost 5 bases. The CDR3 has 14 residues. Written as DNA, the CDR3 is TGTGCCAGTAACAGGCGGGACAGGAGGTATGGCTACACCTTC. This codes for CASNRRDRRYGYTF.

The chain employs TRBV5-1 and TRBJ2-3; 11 nucleotides align to TRBD2. V dropped 7 bases and J dropped 6; count of bases not matched to a gene: 10. In germline, CDR1 is SGHRS, CDR2 YFSETQ. The CDR3 spans 15 residues. CDR3 in DNA: TGCGCCAGCTGCCGGGATACTAGCGGGGGCGATACGCAGTATTTT. This codes for CASCRDTSGGDTQYF.

In DNA, the CDR3 is TGTGCCAGCAGTTTACGACAGGGGGCCTTGTTACATGGCTACACCTTC. This gives the protein CASSLRQGALLHGYTF. This rearrangement joins TRBV6-2 or TRBV6-3 to TRBJ1-2, with 10 bases identical to TRBD1. The CDR3 runs to 16 residues. J was trimmed by 6 bases and V by 4 bases; bases with no gene match: 11. Germline lookup yields CDR1 MNHEY and CDR2 SVGEGT.

The chain is built from TRBV7-9 and TRBJ2-2, with 8 bases identical to TRBD1. The CDR3 has 15 amino acids. J was trimmed by 3 bases and V by 2 bases; bases with no gene match: 2. Germline V gene sequence: CDR1 SEHNR, CDR2 FQNEAQ (reference sequence). CDR3 sequence (DNA): TGTGCCAGCAGCTTATTGGACAGGGACACCGGGGAGCTGTTTTTT. It specifies CASSLLDRDTGELFF.

The chain has TRBV7-8 and TRBJ2-5; no clear D gene. Trimming shortened V by 2 bases and J by 0 bases, and 10 bases separated the two germline ends. Germline values: CDR1 SGHVS, CDR2 FQNEAQ. This CDR3 contains 15 residues. The CDR3 spells CASSLLPANQETQYF. The CDR3, as DNA: TGTGCCAGCAGCTTACTTCCGGCGAACCAAGAGACCCAGTACTTC. Combining the CDR3 with reference TRBV7-8 and TRBJ2-5 gives the whole variable domain GAGVSQSPRYKVAKRGQDVALRCDPISGHVSLFWYQQALGQGPEFLTYFQNEAQLDKSGLPSDRFFAERPEGSVSTLKIQRTQQEDSAVYLCASSLLPANQETQYFGPGTRLLVL.

V gene TRBV7-7 combines with J gene TRBJ2-2; TRBD2 agrees at 12 bases. Germline V gives CDR1 SSHAT, CDR2 FNYEAQ (reference sequence). This CDR3 has 16 residues. Losses at the gene ends were 3 bases for V and 5 bases for J; bases not matched to a gene: 4. CDR3 protein: CASSFNLAGGTGELFF. CDR3 DNA sequence: TGTGCCAGCAGCTTTAATCTAGCGGGAGGGACCGGGGAGCTGTTTTTT.

The V and J genes are TRBV5-1 and TRBJ1-2, with D possibly matching TRBD1 (5 bases). The CDR3 spans 14 residues. Per germline, CDR1 SGHRS and CDR2 YFSETQ. Trimming pared 4 bases from V and 5 bases from J, leaving 15 bases between. This chain's CDR3 is CASSLGRALYGYTF. DNA of the CDR3: TGCGCCAGCAGCCTGGGACGGGCGCTATATGGCTACACCTTC.

The genes are TRBV4-2 and TRBJ1-5; no reliable D call. CDR1 and CDR2 from the germline V gene are LGHNA and YNFKEQ. V lost 0 bases, J lost 7 bases, and 7 bases lay in between. CDR3 length: 13 residues. The CDR3 reads CASSQEKGQPQHF. CDR3 sequence (DNA): TGTGCCAGCAGCCAAGAGAAAGGCCAGCCCCAGCATTTT.

The gene calls are TRBV15 and TRBJ1-5; the D is unclear. Germline assignment: CDR1 LNHNV and CDR2 YYDKDF (reference sequence). Trimming left V 4 bases short and J 7 bases short, with 14 bases between. This CDR3 contains 14 residues. In nucleotides, the CDR3 is TGTGCCACCAGCACTAGCATTGCCGGCCAGCCCCAGCATTTT. Translation gives CATSTSIAGQPQHF. Combining the CDR3 with reference TRBV15 and TRBJ1-5 gives the whole variable domain DAMVIQNPRYQVTQFGKPVTLSCSQTLNHNVMYWYQQKSSQAPKLLFHYYDKDFNNEADTPDNFQSRRPNTSFCFLDIRSPGLGDTAMYLCATSTSIAGQPQHFGDGTRLSIL.